These 21 T cell receptor beta chains were all obtained from the same sample, sequenced in a study of blood T cell repertoires in COVID-19. Produced via immunoSEQ multiplex PCR; TCRdb's table is partial and in-frame only. The sample gives over 350,000 clones, nearly 90% of which show up once; about 2% is in the top ten. The sample was PBMCs or T cells enriched from blood (not recorded which). These receptors all come from a young woman with acute COVID-19.

The rearrangement uses TRBV30 and TRBJ2-7; D call uncertain. From germline, CDR1 is GTSNPN and CDR2 SVGIG (reference sequence). The CDR3 length is 13 residues. V was pared by 6 bases and J by 1 base, with 13 bases between. CDR3 in amino acids: CACGFEVSYEQYF. CDR3 nucleotides: TGTGCCTGCGGATTCGAGGTTTCCTACGAGCAGTACTTC.

The chain is built from TRBV15 and TRBJ2-4, with D unclear. Germline V gene data show CDR1 as LNHNV and CDR2 as YYDKDF (reference sequence). The CDR3 is made up of 14 amino acids. Trimming left V 5 bases short and J 1 base short, with 9 bases between. CDR3 nucleotide sequence: TGTGCCACCAGCCTACGCGAGGCCAAAAACATTCAGTACTTC. Its translation is CATSLREAKNIQYF.

The chain joins TRBV6-1 to TRBJ1-2; 11 bases match TRBD1. The V gene end was trimmed by 1 base and the J gene end by 7 bases; junction bases not matched to a gene: 5. Germline V gene lookup returns CDR1 MNHNS and CDR2 SASEGT. This CDR3 comprises 15 residues. The CDR3 region is CASSEDRDRGTGYTF. CDR3 coding DNA: TGTGCCAGCAGTGAAGACCGGGACAGGGGGACTGGCTACACCTTC.

The chain employs TRBV3-1 (or the pseudogene TRBV3-2) and TRBJ1-2, with 8 bases that match TRBD1. J gave up 6 bases and V 4 bases, and 1 base lay outside the gene matches. This CDR3 region has 12 residues. In germline, CDR1 is LGHDT, CDR2 YNNKEL (reference sequence). CDR3 sequence reads: CASSRQGNGYTF. DNA of the CDR3: TGTGCCAGCAGCCGACAGGGGAATGGCTACACCTTC.

CDR3 in amino acids: CASRRGPNEKLFF. For the CDR3, the DNA is TGTGCCAGCAGGAGGGGGCCTAATGAAAAACTGTTTTTT. The V and J genes are TRBV28 and TRBJ1-4; 7 positions match TRBD1. The V gene end was trimmed by 6 bases and the J gene end by 3 bases; junction bases not matched to a gene: 1. The CDR3 covers 13 residues. The V gene's germline CDR1 is MDHEN and CDR2 SYDVKM.

This clone occurred a few times. The chain recombines TRBV16 with TRBJ1-2; D is undetermined. The germline gives CDR1 KGHSY, CDR2 FQNENV. Trimming took 1 base from V and 6 from J, leaving 6 bases between them. The CDR3 extends over 12 amino acids. The CDR3 spells CASSQFVDGYTF. CDR3 sequence (DNA): TGTGCCAGCAGCCAATTCGTTGATGGCTACACCTTC.

This clone has only a few counts. The chain links TRBV7-2 to TRBJ1-2; 8 bases align to TRBD1. This CDR3 region has 15 residues. The V and J ends lost 6 bases and 2 bases, in that order; junction bases with no gene match: 8. CDR1 is SGHTA, CDR2 FQGNSA, per germline. CDR3 bases: TGTGCCAGCAGGAATCGGGCAGGGGGCAACTATGGCTACACCTTC. This gives the protein CASRNRAGGNYGYTF.

This chain joins TRBV6-4 and TRBJ2-2; no definite D call. The V gene's germline CDR1 is MRHNA and CDR2 SNTAGT. This CDR3 is 13 amino acids long. The V gene lost 4 bases and the J gene lost 4 bases, with 7 bases spanning the gap. CDR3 loop: CASSAQVTGELFF. The CDR3 DNA follows: TGTGCCAGCAGTGCCCAGGTCACCGGGGAGCTGTTTTTT.

In DNA, the CDR3 is TGTGCCAGCAGTGAGTTTAGGGGCGCCTACAATGAGCAGTTCTTC. Amino acid sequence: CASSEFRGAYNEQFF. The chain combines TRBV2 with TRBJ2-1; possible D gene TRBD1, 5 bases. The V end lost 3 bases, the J end lost 2 bases, and 11 bases lay between the germline ends. The length of the CDR3 is 15 residues. CDR1 and CDR2 (germline): SNHLY, FYNNEI.

The V and J genes are TRBV7-2 and TRBJ1-2; D is unresolved. Looked up from germline, CDR1 is SGHTA and CDR2 is FQGNSA. Trimming took off 2 bases at V and 2 bases at J, with 9 bases between the two ends. The CDR3 sequence is 14 residues long. CDR3 amino acids: CASSLRRENYGYTF. The CDR3 nucleotides are TGTGCCAGCAGCTTAAGACGGGAGAACTATGGCTACACCTTC.

The V and J genes are TRBV7-2 and TRBJ2-2, with 9 nucleotides matching TRBD2. This CDR3 region has 15 residues. V lost 4 bases to trimming and J lost 9 bases; unmatched junction nucleotides: 9. CDR1 is SGHTA and CDR2 is FQGNSA in the germline V gene. CDR3 residues: CASSSYLAGSRELFF. The DNA of the CDR3 is TGTGCCAGCAGCTCATACCTAGCGGGAAGTAGGGAGCTGTTTTTT.

The chain joins TRBV5-1 to TRBJ2-7; 14 bases map to TRBD2. Germline V gene data show CDR1 as SGHRS and CDR2 as YFSETQ. V dropped 6 bases and J dropped 7; count of bases not matched to a gene: 15. CDR3 length: 17 residues. The CDR3 loop reads CASTQGTSGRISGEQYF. The CDR3 DNA follows: TGCGCCAGCACCCAGGGGACTAGCGGGAGAATTTCGGGGGAGCAGTACTTC.

As DNA, the CDR3 is TGTGCCAGCTCACCAGACGGAGTTTTCTATGGCTACACCTTC. It encodes CASSPDGVFYGYTF. The chain has TRBV18 and TRBJ1-2; D remains ambiguous. The germline V gene encodes CDR1 KGHSH and CDR2 LQKENI. CDR3 length equals 14 residues. Trimming shortened V by 2 bases and J by 4 bases, and 11 bases separated the two germline ends.

The rearrangement links TRBV7-9 to TRBJ2-1, with TRBD2 identical over 14 bases. The length of the CDR3 is 16 residues. Trimming took 2 bases from V and 5 from J; bases not matched to a gene: 2. The germline CDR1 and CDR2 sequences are SEHNR and FQNEAQ (reference sequence). The CDR3 protein is CASSLWTSGRNNEQFF. CDR3 nucleotide sequence: TGTGCCAGCAGCTTATGGACTAGCGGGAGGAACAATGAGCAGTTCTTC.

The chain uses TRBV7-3 and TRBJ2-7; 11 positions match TRBD1. J was trimmed by 4 bases and V by 5 bases; bases with no gene match: 7. The CDR3 contains 15 residues. Germline loops: CDR1 SGHTA, CDR2 FQGTGA. The CDR3 DNA is TGTGCCAGCAGCCTAGCGGGACAGGGGGTATACGAGCAGTACTTC. Protein: CASSLAGQGVYEQYF.

V and J are TRBV20-1 and TRBJ2-1; 8 bases map to TRBD2. The CDR3 totals 15 residues. The V segment lost 3 bases and the J segment 1 base; nucleotides outside the gene matches: 5. Germline CDR1 reads DFQATT; CDR2 reads SNEGSKA (reference sequence). The CDR3 coding sequence is TGCAGTGCTAGTAGCGGGGATAGTTCCTACAATGAGCAGTTCTTC. It yields the protein CSASSGDSSYNEQFF.

The J gene is TRBJ1-1, the V gene TRBV12-5, with TRBD1 as a possible D gene (5 bases). Deletions cut 5 bases from V and 0 bases from J, with 19 bases between. The CDR3 covers 17 residues. In germline, CDR1 is LGHNT, CDR2 FRNRAP. CDR3 amino acids: CASGLGRDRGLNTEAFF. The CDR3 region has the DNA TGTGCTAGTGGTCTCGGCCGAGACAGAGGCTTGAACACTGAAGCTTTCTTT.

The chain recombines TRBV5-1 with TRBJ2-7, with D possibly matching TRBD1 (5 bases). CDR1 SGHRS and CDR2 YFSETQ come from the germline V gene. This CDR3 region has 13 residues. V was cut by 1 base and J by 5 bases, with 10 bases left in between. CDR3 loop: CASSLTGRNEQYF. CDR3 bases: TGCGCCAGCAGCTTGACAGGTAGGAACGAGCAGTACTTC.

The V gene is TRBV5-4, the J gene TRBJ2-7, with D perhaps TRBD2 (5 bases). Germline values: CDR1 SGHNT, CDR2 YYREEE (reference sequence). The CDR3 loop spans 16 amino acids. The V gene lost 5 bases and the J gene lost 3 bases, with 21 bases spanning the gap. Written as DNA, the CDR3 is TGTGCCAGCAGTACACATACAGCGGACGGGCTCTACGAGCAGTACTTC. As protein: CASSTHTADGLYEQYF.

The V and J genes are TRBV7-2 and TRBJ1-5; 9 positions agree with TRBD1. With V trimmed by 5 bases and J by 4 bases, 3 bases remained unmatched. Per germline, CDR1 SGHTA and CDR2 FQGNSA. This CDR3 has 14 residues. The CDR3 sequence: CASSLGTGNQPQHF. CDR3 nucleotides: TGTGCCAGCAGCCTAGGGACAGGGAATCAGCCCCAGCATTTT.

The chain combines TRBV5-5 with TRBJ2-3; 7 bases fit TRBD1. With V trimmed by 4 bases and J by 2 bases, 13 bases remained unmatched. This CDR3 is built from 17 residues. CDR1 is SGHKS and CDR2 is YYEKEE in the germline V gene (reference sequence). The CDR3 region has the DNA TGTGCCAGCAGCCCGCTGGACAGGACCTCCTCCACAGATACGCAGTATTTT. Protein sequence: CASSPLDRTSSTDTQYF.